The 15 T cell receptor beta chains below all came from one sample that was sequenced in a study of blood T cell repertoires in COVID-19. Sequencing was performed with immunoSEQ multiplex PCR; in TCRdb, only in-frame clones are kept and a portion is missing. The sample shows about 530,000 clones, roughly 91% of them seen only once. Sequencing used peripheral blood. These receptors all come from a woman aged 50 to 65 with COVID-19, enrolled during active disease.

The chain uses TRBV5-4 and TRBJ2-3, with D tentatively TRBD2 (5 bases). V was pared by 3 bases and J by 2 bases, with 13 bases between. This CDR3 spans 15 amino acids. The germline CDR1 and CDR2 sequences are SGHNT and YYREEE (reference sequence). The CDR3 loop is CASSSSGGFTDTQYF. In nucleotides, the CDR3 is TGTGCCAGCAGCTCCTCCGGCGGGTTCACAGATACGCAGTATTTT. Drawing the rest from reference TRBV5-4 and TRBJ2-3, the complete variable domain is ETGVTQSPTHLIKTRGQQVTLRCSSQSGHNTVSWYQQALGQGPQFIFQYYREEENGRGNFPPRFSGLQFPNYSSELNVNALELDDSALYLCASSSSGGFTDTQYFGPGTRLTVL.

The chain has TRBV5-4 and TRBJ1-2; no clear D gene. Trimming cost V 4 bases and J 4 bases, with 8 bases left between them. The CDR3 totals 12 residues. Germline V lookup: CDR1 SGHNT, CDR2 YYREEE (reference sequence). CDR3 DNA sequence: TGTGCCAGCAGCCTTCCTTCCTATGGCTACACCTTC. Its protein product is CASSLPSYGYTF.

This chain joins TRBV10-1 and TRBJ2-1, with 9 bases matching TRBD2. CDR1 is WNHNN, CDR2 SYGVQD, per germline (reference sequence). CDR3 size: 13 residues. V was pared by 8 bases and J by 5 bases, with 4 bases of the junction left unmatched. CDR3 residues: CASGLAGNNEQFF. The CDR3 region has the DNA TGCGCCAGCGGTCTAGCGGGGAACAATGAGCAGTTCTTC.

J is TRBJ1-2 and V is TRBV12-3 or TRBV12-4, with 7 nucleotides matching TRBD1. V lost 5 bases to trimming and J lost 4 bases; unmatched junction nucleotides: 4. This CDR3 is built from 13 residues. The CDR3 nucleotides read TGTGCCAGCAGTCAGGGACAGATCTATGGCTACACCTTC. This translates into CASSQGQIYGYTF.

The rearrangement uses TRBV12-3 or TRBV12-4 and TRBJ1-1; D unclear. Trimming stripped 2 bases from V and 7 bases from J, with 8 bases between. CDR3 length: 12 residues. CDR3 sequence: CASSLWANEAFF. Here the CDR3 DNA reads TGTGCCAGCAGTTTATGGGCTAATGAAGCTTTCTTT.

The gene calls are TRBV6-5 and TRBJ1-5, with no clear D. This CDR3 spans 14 amino acids. V lost 4 bases and J lost 0, with 7 bases in between. Germline-derived CDR1 and CDR2 are MNHEY and SVGAGI. In DNA form, the CDR3 reads TGTGCCAGCAGTTTACGCTATAGCAATCAGCCCCAGCATTTT. It codes for CASSLRYSNQPQHF.

J is TRBJ1-6 and V is TRBV11-1; D may be TRBD1 (5 bases). Germline CDR1 is SGHAT and CDR2 is FQDESV (reference sequence). V lost 4 bases and J 4 bases, leaving 14 bases between the germline ends. The CDR3 spans 16 residues. CDR3 sequence (DNA): TGTGCCAGCAGCTCAGGTAGGAAGGGGTATAATTCACCCCTCCACTTT. Residues: CASSSGRKGYNSPLHF. The whole variable domain, filled in from reference TRBV11-1 and TRBJ1-6, reads EAEVAQSPRYKITEKSQAVAFWCDPISGHATLYWYRQILGQGPELLVQFQDESVVDDSQLPKDRFSAERLKGVDSTLKIQPAELGDSAMYLCASSSGRKGYNSPLHFGNGTRLTVT.

This clone showed up just a few times. CDR3: CASSIGSRGLEAFF. The CDR3 bases are TGTGCCAGTAGTATCGGCTCAAGGGGTTTGGAAGCTTTCTTT. The V call is TRBV19, the J call TRBJ1-1, with D possibly TRBD1 on 5 matching bases. CDR1 is LNHDA and CDR2 is SQIVND in the germline V gene (reference sequence). This CDR3 has 14 amino acids. V lost 3 bases, J lost 8 bases, and 16 bases lay in between.

The rearrangement joins TRBV5-1 to TRBJ1-1; a possible D gene is TRBD1 (5 bases). The CDR3 is made up of 15 amino acids. Germline-derived CDR1 and CDR2 are SGHRS and YFSETQ. The V end lost 0 bases, the J end lost 4 bases, and 13 bases lay between the germline ends. CDR3 sequence reads: CASSLGQGFGTEAFF. Here the CDR3 DNA reads TGCGCCAGCAGCTTGGGGCAGGGATTCGGCACTGAAGCTTTCTTT.

The V call is TRBV3-1 (or the pseudogene TRBV3-2), the J call TRBJ1-2; 7 nucleotides agree with TRBD1. The CDR3 totals 14 residues. The germline V gene encodes CDR1 LGHDT and CDR2 YNNKEL (reference sequence). Trimming removed 0 bases from V and 4 bases from J; junction bases left unmatched: 2. The CDR3 sequence: CASSQEQGSYGYTF. CDR3 coding DNA: TGTGCCAGCAGCCAAGAACAGGGGAGCTATGGCTACACCTTC.

This rearrangement joins TRBV6-5 to TRBJ2-2; D uncertain. The CDR3 spans 11 residues. The germline V gene has CDR1 MNHEY and CDR2 SVGAGI. The ends were cut back, 7 bases at V and 6 bases at J, with 6 bases in the middle. The CDR3 coding sequence is TGTGCCAGCAACTTGGCCGGGGAGCTGTTTTTT. Protein sequence: CASNLAGELFF.

The gene calls are TRBV19 and TRBJ2-1; perhaps TRBD2 as D (6 bases). The CDR3 is made up of 14 amino acids. Trimming took 5 bases from V and 7 from J, leaving 15 bases between them. CDR1 and CDR2 (germline): LNHDA, SQIVND (reference sequence). CDR3 residues: CASSPPGTQNEQFF. DNA for the CDR3: TGTGCCAGTAGTCCCCCCGGGACTCAAAATGAGCAGTTCTTC. Full variable domain (missing parts from reference TRBV19 and TRBJ2-1): DGGITQSPKYLFRKEGQNVTLSCEQNLNHDAMYWYRQDPGQGLRLIYYSQIVNDFQKGDIAEGYSVSREKKESFPLTVTSAQKNPTAFYLCASSPPGTQNEQFFGPGTRLTVL.

CDR3 nucleotide sequence: TGCGCCAGCAGCACCTCCGGGACAGTTAACACTGAAGCTTTCTTT. Its protein product is CASSTSGTVNTEAFF. The chain combines TRBV5-1 with TRBJ1-1, with 7 bases lining up with TRBD1. CDR1 SGHRS and CDR2 YFSETQ come from the germline V gene. CDR3 length equals 15 residues. V trimming: 4 bases; J trimming: 2 bases; junction bases outside the gene matches: 8.

The chain carries TRBV27 and TRBJ2-6; no clear D. CDR1 and CDR2 (germline): MNHEY, SMNVEV (reference sequence). CDR3 length: 16 residues. V lost 2 bases and J lost 4, with 12 bases in between. The CDR3 protein is CASSLRGLLGANVLTF. The CDR3 DNA reads as TGTGCCAGCAGTTTACGAGGTCTCCTGGGGGCCAACGTCCTGACTTTC.

V gene TRBV5-1 combines with J gene TRBJ2-2; no clear D. Germline loops: CDR1 SGHRS, CDR2 YFSETQ. The CDR3 contains 14 residues. V lost 0 bases and J 4 bases, leaving 7 bases between the germline ends. In DNA form, the CDR3 reads TGCGCCAGCAGCTTGGACTTGGTCACCGGGGAGCTGTTTTTT. It specifies CASSLDLVTGELFF.